This paragraph reports one T cell receptor (beta chain). V lost 2 bases and J 3 bases, leaving 8 bases between the germline ends. The CDR3 sequence is 15 residues long. CDR1 and CDR2 (germline): SGHDN, FVKESK. The record originates from a study of blood T cell repertoires in COVID-19. The overall study: From T cells, B-cell-depleted T cells, or PBMCs came the material, which was cDNA or gDNA.

Clones were sequenced by immunoSEQ multiplex PCR, and TCRdb holds only the in-frame ones, with some missing. The sample includes 95,000 to 150,000 clones, 80% to 85% seen only once; the top ten take nearly 4%. Recruitment covered about two dozen US areas and drew participants whose ages spanned about 18 to 90 years. The rearrangement links TRBV14 to TRBJ1-6, with D possibly matching TRBD1 (6 bases). Sample: PBMCs or T cells enriched from blood (not recorded which). The source is a woman between 25 and 40 years old who had recovered from COVID-19. The CDR3 sequence is CASSQMTGYNSPLHF. The CDR3 nucleotides read TGTGCCAGCAGCCAAATGACAGGCTATAATTCACCCCTCCACTTT.